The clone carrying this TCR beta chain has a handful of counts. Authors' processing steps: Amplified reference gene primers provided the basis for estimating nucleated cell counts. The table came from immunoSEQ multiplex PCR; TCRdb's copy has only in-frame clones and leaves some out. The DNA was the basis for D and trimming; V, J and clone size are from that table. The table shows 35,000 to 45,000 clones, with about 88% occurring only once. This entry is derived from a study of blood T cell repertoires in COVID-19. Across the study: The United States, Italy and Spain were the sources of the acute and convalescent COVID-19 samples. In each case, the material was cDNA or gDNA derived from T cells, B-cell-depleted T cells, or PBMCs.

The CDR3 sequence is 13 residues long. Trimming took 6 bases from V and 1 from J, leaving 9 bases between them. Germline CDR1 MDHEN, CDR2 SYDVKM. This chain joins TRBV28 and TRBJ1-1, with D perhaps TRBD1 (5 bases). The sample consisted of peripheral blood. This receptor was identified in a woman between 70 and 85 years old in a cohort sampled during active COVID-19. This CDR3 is CASRIGQNTEAFF. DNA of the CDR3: TGTGCCAGCAGAATAGGACAGAACACTGAAGCTTTCTTT.